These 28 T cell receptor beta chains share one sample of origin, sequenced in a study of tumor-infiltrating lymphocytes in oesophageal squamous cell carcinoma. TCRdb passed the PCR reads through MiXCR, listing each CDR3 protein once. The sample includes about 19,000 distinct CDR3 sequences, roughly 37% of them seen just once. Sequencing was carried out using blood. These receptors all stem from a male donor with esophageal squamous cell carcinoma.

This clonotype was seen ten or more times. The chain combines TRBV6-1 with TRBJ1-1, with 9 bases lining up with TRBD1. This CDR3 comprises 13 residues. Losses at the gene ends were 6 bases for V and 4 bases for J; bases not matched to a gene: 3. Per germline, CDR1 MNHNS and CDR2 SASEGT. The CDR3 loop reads CASRTQGATEAFF. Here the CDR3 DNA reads TGTGCCAGCAGAACACAGGGGGCCACTGAAGCTTTCTTT.

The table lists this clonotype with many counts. CDR3 sequence reads: CASSYGQGGSMNTEAFF. CDR3 bases: TGTGCCAGCAGTTACGGGCAGGGGGGCTCCATGAACACTGAAGCTTTCTTT. The chain employs TRBV6-6 and TRBJ1-1, with 7 bases aligning to TRBD1. Per the germline V gene, CDR1 is MNHNY and CDR2 is SVGAGI (reference sequence). The length of the CDR3 is 17 residues. V was pared by 2 bases and J by 0 bases, with 9 bases of the junction left unmatched.

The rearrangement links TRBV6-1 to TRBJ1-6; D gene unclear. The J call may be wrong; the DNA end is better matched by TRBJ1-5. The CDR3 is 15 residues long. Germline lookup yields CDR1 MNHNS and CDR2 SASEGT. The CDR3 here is CASSRVQLSNQPQHF. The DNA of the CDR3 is TGTGCCAGCAGTAGAGTTCAGTTAAGCAATCAGCCCCAGCATTTT.

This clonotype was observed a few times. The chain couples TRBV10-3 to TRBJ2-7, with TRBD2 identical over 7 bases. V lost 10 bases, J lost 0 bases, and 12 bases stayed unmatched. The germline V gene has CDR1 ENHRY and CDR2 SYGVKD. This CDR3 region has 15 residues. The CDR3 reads CATSGPAGPSYEQYF. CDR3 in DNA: TGTGCCACCAGCGGGCCAGCGGGGCCCTCCTACGAGCAGTACTTC.

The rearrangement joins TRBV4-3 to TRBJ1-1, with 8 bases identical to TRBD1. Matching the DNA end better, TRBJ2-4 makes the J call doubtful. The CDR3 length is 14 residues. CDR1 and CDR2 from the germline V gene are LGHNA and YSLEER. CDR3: CASSQSTGENIQYF. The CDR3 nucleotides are TGCGCCAGCAGCCAATCGACAGGGGAAAACATTCAGTACTTC.

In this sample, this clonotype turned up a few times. For the CDR3, the DNA is TGTGCCAGCAGCAGGGGGGTCGATGAGCAGTTCTTC. Encoded protein: CASSRGVDEQFF. This rearrangement joins TRBV7-6 to TRBJ2-1; the D call may be TRBD1 or TRBD2 (6 bases each). The germline V and J ends were trimmed by 5 bases and 8 bases, with 10 bases remaining between them. CDR1 and CDR2 from the germline V gene are SGHVS and FNYEAQ. This CDR3 comprises 12 residues.

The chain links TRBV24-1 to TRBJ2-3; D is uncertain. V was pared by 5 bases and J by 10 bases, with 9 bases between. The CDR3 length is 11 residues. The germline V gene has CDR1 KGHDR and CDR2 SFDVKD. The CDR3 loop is CATSGGFSQYF. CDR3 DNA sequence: TGTGCCACCAGTGGGGGATTTTCGCAGTATTTT.

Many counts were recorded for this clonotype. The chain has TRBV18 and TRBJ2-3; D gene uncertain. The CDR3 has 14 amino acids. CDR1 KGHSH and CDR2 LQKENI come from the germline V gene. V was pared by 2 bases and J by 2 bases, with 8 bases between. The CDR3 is CASSPYSDTDTQYF. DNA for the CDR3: TGTGCCAGCTCACCATACAGCGACACAGATACGCAGTATTTT. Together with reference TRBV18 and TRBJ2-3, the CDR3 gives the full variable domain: NAGVMQNPRHLVRRRGQEARLRCSPMKGHSHVYWYRQLPEEGLKFMVYLQKENIIDESGMPKERFSAEFPKEGPSILRIQQVVRGDSAAYFCASSPYSDTDTQYFGPGTRLTVL.

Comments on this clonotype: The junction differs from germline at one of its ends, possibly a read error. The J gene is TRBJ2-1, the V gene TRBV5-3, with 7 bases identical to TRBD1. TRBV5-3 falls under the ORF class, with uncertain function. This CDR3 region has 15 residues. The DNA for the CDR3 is TGTGCCAGCAGCTTAGGGCAGGGGGCCTACAATGAGCAGTTCTTC. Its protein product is CASSLGQGAYNEQFF.

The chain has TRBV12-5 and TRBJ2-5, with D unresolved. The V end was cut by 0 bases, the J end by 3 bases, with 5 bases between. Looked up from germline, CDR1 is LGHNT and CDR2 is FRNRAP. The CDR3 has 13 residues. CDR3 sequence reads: CASGLVHEETQYF. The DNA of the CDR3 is TGTGCTAGTGGTTTGGTACATGAAGAGACCCAGTACTTC. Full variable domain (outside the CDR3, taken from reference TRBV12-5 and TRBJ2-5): DARVTQTPRHKVTEMGQEVTMRCQPILGHNTVFWYRQTMMQGLELLAYFRNRAPLDDSGMPKDRFSAEMPDATLATLKIQPSEPRDSAVYFCASGLVHEETQYFGPGTRLLVL.

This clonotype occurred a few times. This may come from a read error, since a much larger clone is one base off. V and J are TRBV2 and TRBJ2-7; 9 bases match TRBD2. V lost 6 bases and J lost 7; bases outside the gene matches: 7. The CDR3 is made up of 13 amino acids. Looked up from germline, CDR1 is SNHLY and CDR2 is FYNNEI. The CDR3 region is CASSGGLANEQYF. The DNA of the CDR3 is TGTGCCAGCAGCGGGGGACTAGCCAATGAGCAGTACTTC. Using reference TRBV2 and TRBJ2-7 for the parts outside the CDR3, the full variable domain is EPEVTQTPSHQVTQMGQEVILRCVPISNHLYFYWYRQILGQKVEFLVSFYNNEISEKSEIFDDQFSVERPDGSNFTLKIRSTKLEDSAMYFCASSGGLANEQYFGPGTRLTVT.

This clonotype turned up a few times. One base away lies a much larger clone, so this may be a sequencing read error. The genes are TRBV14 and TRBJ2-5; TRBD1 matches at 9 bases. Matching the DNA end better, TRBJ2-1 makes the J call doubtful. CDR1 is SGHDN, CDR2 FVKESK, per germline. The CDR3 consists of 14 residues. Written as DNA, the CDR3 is TGTGCCAGCAGCCCGGGACAGGGACCAAGGGAGCAGTTCTTC. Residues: CASSPGQGPREQFF.

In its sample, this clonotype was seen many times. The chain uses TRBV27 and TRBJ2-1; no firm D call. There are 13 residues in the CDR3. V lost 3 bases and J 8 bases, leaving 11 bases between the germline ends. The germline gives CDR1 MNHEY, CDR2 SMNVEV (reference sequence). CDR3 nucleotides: TGTGCCAGCAGTTTGACTTTGGCAGATGAGCAGTTCTTC. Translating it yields CASSLTLADEQFF.

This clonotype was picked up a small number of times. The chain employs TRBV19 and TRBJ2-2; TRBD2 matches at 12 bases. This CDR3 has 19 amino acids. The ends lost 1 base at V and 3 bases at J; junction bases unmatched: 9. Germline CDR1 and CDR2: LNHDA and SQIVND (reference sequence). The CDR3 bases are TGTGCCAGTAGTATAGTGGCTAGCGGGAGGGCCGGGGACACCGGGGAGCTGTTTTTT. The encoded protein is CASSIVASGRAGDTGELFF.

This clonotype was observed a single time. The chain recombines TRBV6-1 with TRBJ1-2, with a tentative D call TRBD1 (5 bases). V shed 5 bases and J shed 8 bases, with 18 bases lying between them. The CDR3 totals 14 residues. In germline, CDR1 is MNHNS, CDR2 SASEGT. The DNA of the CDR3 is TGTGCCAGCAGTAAGGTCCTGGGGCCTAGGGGCTACACCTTC. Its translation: CASSKVLGPRGYTF.

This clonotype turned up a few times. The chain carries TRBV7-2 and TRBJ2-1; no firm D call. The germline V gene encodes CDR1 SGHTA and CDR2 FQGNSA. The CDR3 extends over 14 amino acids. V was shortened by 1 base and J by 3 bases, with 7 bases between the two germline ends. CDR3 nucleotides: TGTGCCAGCAGCTTAGAGGGCAGCTACAATGAGCAGTTCTTC. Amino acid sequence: CASSLEGSYNEQFF.

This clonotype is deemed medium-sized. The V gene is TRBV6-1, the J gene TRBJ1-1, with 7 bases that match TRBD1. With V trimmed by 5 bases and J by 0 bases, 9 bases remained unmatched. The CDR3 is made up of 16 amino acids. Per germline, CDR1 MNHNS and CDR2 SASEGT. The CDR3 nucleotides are TGTGCCAGCAGTCCCCCGCAGGGGGTAATGAACACTGAAGCTTTCTTT. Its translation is CASSPPQGVMNTEAFF.

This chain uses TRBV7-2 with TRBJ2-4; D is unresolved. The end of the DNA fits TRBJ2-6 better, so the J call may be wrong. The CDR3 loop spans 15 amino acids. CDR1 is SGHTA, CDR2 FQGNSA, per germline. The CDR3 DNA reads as TGTGCCAGCAGCTTAACGGTCTCTGGGGCCAACGTCCTGACTTTC. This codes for CASSLTVSGANVLTF.

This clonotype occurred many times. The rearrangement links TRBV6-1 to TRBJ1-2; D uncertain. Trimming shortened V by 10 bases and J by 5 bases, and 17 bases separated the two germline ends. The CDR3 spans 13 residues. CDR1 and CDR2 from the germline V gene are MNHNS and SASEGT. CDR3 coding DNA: TGTGCCATCACTCAGGCCCCGGGGTATGGCTACACCTTC. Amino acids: CAITQAPGYGYTF.

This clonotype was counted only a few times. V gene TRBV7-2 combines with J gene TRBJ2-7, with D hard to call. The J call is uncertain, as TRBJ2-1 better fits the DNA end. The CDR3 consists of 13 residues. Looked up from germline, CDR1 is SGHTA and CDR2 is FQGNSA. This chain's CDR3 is CASSPALAGEQFF. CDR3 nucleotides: TGTGCCAGCAGCCCAGCCTTGGCAGGAGAGCAGTTCTTC.

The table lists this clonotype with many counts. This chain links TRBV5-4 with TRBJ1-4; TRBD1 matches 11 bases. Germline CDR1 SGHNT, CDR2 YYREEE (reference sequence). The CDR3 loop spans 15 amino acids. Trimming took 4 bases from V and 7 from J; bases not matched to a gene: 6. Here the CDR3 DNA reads TGTGCCAGCAGCGACTGGACAGGGGGCGGTGAAAAACTGTTTTTT. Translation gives CASSDWTGGGEKLFF.

CDR3 loop: CASRGTDRGEQYF. CDR3 sequence (DNA): TGTGCCAGCAGGGGAACGGACAGGGGCGAGCAGTACTTC. J is TRBJ2-3 and V is TRBV7-8; 9 positions agree with TRBD1. The end of the DNA fits TRBJ2-7 better, so the J call may be wrong. The V gene's germline CDR1 is SGHVS and CDR2 FQNEAQ. CDR3 size: 13 residues.

The CDR3 spells CASSFWLAGSNEQFF. The CDR3 bases are TGTGCCAGCAGTTTTTGGCTAGCGGGCTCCAATGAGCAGTTCTTC. The chain combines TRBV12-3 or TRBV12-4 with TRBJ2-1; 8 positions match TRBD2. The CDR3 has 15 amino acids. V shed 3 bases, J shed 6 bases, and the junction held 7 bases outside the gene matches.

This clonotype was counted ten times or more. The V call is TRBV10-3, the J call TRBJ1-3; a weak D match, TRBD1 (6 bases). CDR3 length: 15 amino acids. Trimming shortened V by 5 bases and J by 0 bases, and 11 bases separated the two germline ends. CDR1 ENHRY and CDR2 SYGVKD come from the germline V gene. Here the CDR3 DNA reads TGTGCCATCAGTCCCGGACAGATCTCTGGAAACACCATATATTTT. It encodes CAISPGQISGNTIYF.

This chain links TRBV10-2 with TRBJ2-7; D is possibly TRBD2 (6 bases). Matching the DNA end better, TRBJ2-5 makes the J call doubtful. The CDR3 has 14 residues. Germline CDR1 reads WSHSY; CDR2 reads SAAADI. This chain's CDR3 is CASSDPPSEKTQYF. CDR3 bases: TGCGCCAGCAGTGACCCGCCTAGCGAGAAGACCCAGTACTTC.

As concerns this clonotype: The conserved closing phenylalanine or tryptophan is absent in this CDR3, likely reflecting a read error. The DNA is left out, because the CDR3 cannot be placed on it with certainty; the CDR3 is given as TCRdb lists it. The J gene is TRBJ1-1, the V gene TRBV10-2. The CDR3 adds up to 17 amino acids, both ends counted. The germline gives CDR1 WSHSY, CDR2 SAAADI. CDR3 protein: CASRVVAGTTMSSTSAP.

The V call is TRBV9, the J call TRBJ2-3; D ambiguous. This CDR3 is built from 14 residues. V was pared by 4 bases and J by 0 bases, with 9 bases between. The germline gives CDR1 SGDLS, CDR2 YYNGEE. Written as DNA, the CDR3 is TGTGCCAGCAGCCCCCAAGGGAGCACAGATACGCAGTATTTT. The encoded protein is CASSPQGSTDTQYF.

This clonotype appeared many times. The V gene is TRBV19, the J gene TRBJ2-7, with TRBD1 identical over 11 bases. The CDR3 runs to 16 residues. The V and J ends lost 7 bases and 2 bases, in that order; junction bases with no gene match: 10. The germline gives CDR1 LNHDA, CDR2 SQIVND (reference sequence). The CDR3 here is CASTTKDRGRAYEQYF. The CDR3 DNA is TGTGCCAGTACCACTAAGGACAGGGGGCGCGCCTACGAGCAGTACTTC.